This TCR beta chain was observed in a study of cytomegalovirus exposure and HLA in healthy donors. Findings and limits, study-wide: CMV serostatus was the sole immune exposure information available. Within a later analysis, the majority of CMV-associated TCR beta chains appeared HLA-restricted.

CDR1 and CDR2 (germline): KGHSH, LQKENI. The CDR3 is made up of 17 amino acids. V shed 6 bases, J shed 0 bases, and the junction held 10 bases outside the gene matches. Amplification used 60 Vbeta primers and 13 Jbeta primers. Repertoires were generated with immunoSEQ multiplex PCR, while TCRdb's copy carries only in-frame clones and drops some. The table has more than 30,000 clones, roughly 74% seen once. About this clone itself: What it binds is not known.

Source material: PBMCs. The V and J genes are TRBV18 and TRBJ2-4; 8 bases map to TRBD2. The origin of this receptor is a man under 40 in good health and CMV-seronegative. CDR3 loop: CASSPLSGGVAKNIQYF. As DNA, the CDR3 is TGTGCCAGCTCTCCGCTGAGCGGGGGAGTAGCCAAAAACATTCAGTACTTC.